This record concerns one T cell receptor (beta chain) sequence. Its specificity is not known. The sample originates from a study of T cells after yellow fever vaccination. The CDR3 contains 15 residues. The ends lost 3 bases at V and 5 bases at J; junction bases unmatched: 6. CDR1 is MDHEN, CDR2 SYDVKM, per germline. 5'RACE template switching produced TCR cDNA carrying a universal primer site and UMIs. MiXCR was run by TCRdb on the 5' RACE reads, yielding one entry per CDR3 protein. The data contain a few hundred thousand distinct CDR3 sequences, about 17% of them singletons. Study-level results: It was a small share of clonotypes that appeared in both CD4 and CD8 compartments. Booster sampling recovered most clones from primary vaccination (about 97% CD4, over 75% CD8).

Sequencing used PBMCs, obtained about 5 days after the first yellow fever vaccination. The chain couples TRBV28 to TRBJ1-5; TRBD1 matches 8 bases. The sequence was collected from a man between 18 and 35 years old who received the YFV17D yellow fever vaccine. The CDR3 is CASSLGGQGDQPQHF. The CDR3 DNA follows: TGTGCCAGCAGTTTGGGTGGACAGGGCGATCAGCCCCAGCATTTT.